Listed below are T cell receptor beta chains from one sample, sequenced in a study of siplizumab effects on memory and regulatory T cells. Clones were sequenced by immunoSEQ multiplex PCR, and TCRdb holds only the in-frame ones, with some missing. The profile shows about 120,000 clones, approximately 94% of them singletons. What was sequenced was non-Treg CD4+ T cells sorted from blood. Receptors were obtained from a human donor in good health. Both conserved end residues are part of each CDR3. A D gene is named only where the DNA matches it firmly. Clone sizes are given selectively: once, few, many, or a class where the clone is expanded.

v_gene: TRBV10-3
abundance: few
len: 13
d_gene: .
j_gene: TRBJ1-1
CDR3nt: TGTGCCATCAGGGACATCCGGGCCACTGAAGCTTTCTTT
CDR3aa: CAIRDIRATEAFF

v_gene: TRBV27
abundance: .
len: 14
d_gene: .
j_gene: TRBJ1-2
CDR3nt: TGTGCCAGCAGTTCCCAGGGATGGGGCTATGGCTACACCTTC
CDR3aa: CASSSQGWGYGYTF

v_gene: TRBV7-2
abundance: .
len: 14
d_gene: TRBD2
j_gene: TRBJ2-7
CDR3nt: TGTGCCAGCAGTCGTACTAGCGGAGGAGGTGGGCAGTACTTC
CDR3aa: CASSRTSGGGGQYF

v_gene: TRBV7-9
abundance: .
len: 17
d_gene: .
j_gene: TRBJ2-3
CDR3nt: TGTGCCAGCAGCCCCCCCGTGGGGGCCCAGCACACAGATACGCAGTATTTT
CDR3aa: CASSPPVGAQHTDTQYF

v_gene: TRBV12-5
abundance: .
len: 13
d_gene: .
j_gene: TRBJ1-1
CDR3nt: TGTGCTAGTGGTTCGGATCTGGGCACTGAAGCTTTCTTT
CDR3aa: CASGSDLGTEAFF

v_gene: TRBV9
abundance: .
len: 13
d_gene: TRBD2
j_gene: TRBJ2-5
CDR3nt: TGTGCCAGCAGCAAGACTAGCCGAGAGACCCAGTACTTC
CDR3aa: CASSKTSRETQYF

v_gene: TRBV25-1
abundance: many
len: 13
d_gene: .
j_gene: TRBJ1-1
CDR3nt: TGTGCCAGCACGAGAGACGGGAACACTGAAGCTTTCTTT
CDR3aa: CASTRDGNTEAFF

v_gene: TRBV5-1
abundance: .
len: 14
d_gene: .
j_gene: TRBJ2-5
CDR3nt: TGCGCCAGCAGCTTGGAGCCAGGTTGGGAGACCCAGTACTTC
CDR3aa: CASSLEPGWETQYF

v_gene: TRBV10-3
abundance: once
len: 17
d_gene: TRBD2
j_gene: TRBJ2-5
CDR3nt: TGTGCCATCAGTGAGGGTGTAGCGGGAGTAGGCTTGGAGACCCAGTACTTC
CDR3aa: CAISEGVAGVGLETQYF

v_gene: TRBV7-2
abundance: .
len: 17
d_gene: .
j_gene: TRBJ1-1
CDR3nt: TGTGCCAGCAGCTTAGGCCCGGGAGCCCAGGGGAACACTGAAGCTTTCTTT
CDR3aa: CASSLGPGAQGNTEAFF

v_gene: TRBV6-5
abundance: .
len: 14
d_gene: .
j_gene: TRBJ1-2
CDR3nt: TGTGCCAGCACCAAACGGGACTTCAACTATGGCTACACCTTC
CDR3aa: CASTKRDFNYGYTF

v_gene: TRBV7-2
abundance: .
len: 14
d_gene: .
j_gene: TRBJ2-1
CDR3nt: TGTGCCAGCAGCTTAATTACTGGGGCGGGGGAGCAGTTCTTC
CDR3aa: CASSLITGAGEQFF

v_gene: TRBV5-4
abundance: .
len: 13
d_gene: .
j_gene: TRBJ2-7
CDR3nt: TGTGCCAGCAGCTTACAGGGAGCCTACGAGCAGTACTTC
CDR3aa: CASSLQGAYEQYF

v_gene: TRBV18
abundance: .
len: 13
d_gene: .
j_gene: TRBJ2-7
CDR3nt: TGTGCCAGCTCACCAGGGGTGGGCTACGAGCAGTACTTC
CDR3aa: CASSPGVGYEQYF

v_gene: TRBV5-1
abundance: .
len: 14
d_gene: .
j_gene: TRBJ2-1
CDR3nt: TGCGCCAGCAGCTTGGATGCGGGGCCCGGTGAGCAGTTCTTC
CDR3aa: CASSLDAGPGEQFF

v_gene: TRBV7-2
abundance: .
len: 13
d_gene: .
j_gene: TRBJ1-2
CDR3nt: TGTGCCAGCAGCTTTGTACCGAGGCGGGGCTACGCCTTC
CDR3aa: CASSFVPRRGYAF

v_gene: TRBV5-1
abundance: .
len: 16
d_gene: .
j_gene: TRBJ2-1
CDR3nt: TGCGCCAGCAGCATAAATGGGGGGCTGAGTTTGAATGAGCAGTTCTTC
CDR3aa: CASSINGGLSLNEQFF

v_gene: TRBV14
abundance: .
len: 17
d_gene: TRBD1
j_gene: TRBJ2-7
CDR3nt: TGTGCCAGCAGCTTCCACCCGGGACAGGGGACTAACTACGAGCAGTACTTC
CDR3aa: CASSFHPGQGTNYEQYF

v_gene: TRBV9
abundance: .
len: 14
d_gene: .
j_gene: TRBJ1-5
CDR3nt: TGTGCCAGCAGCGGTGGACCGGGCAATCAGCCCCAGCATTTT
CDR3aa: CASSGGPGNQPQHF

v_gene: TRBV5-4
abundance: .
len: 16
d_gene: TRBD2
j_gene: TRBJ2-6
CDR3nt: TGTGCCAGCAGCTTGGGACCCGTTTGGGAGGGTATCGTCCTGACTTTC
CDR3aa: CASSLGPVWEGIVLTF

v_gene: TRBV10-3
abundance: .
len: 17
d_gene: TRBD1
j_gene: TRBJ1-4
CDR3nt: TGTGCCATCAGTGAGACCAGACCGGGACAGGGAAATGAAAAACTGTTTTTT
CDR3aa: CAISETRPGQGNEKLFF

v_gene: TRBV6-5
abundance: .
len: 16
d_gene: .
j_gene: TRBJ1-4
CDR3nt: TGTGCCAGCAGTTACTCGATTGTCCGGGGGAATGAAAAACTGTTTTTT
CDR3aa: CASSYSIVRGNEKLFF

v_gene: TRBV5-1
abundance: .
len: 15
d_gene: .
j_gene: TRBJ2-1
CDR3nt: TGCGCCAGCAGCCGCGGGGAAGCACGGTACAATGAGCAGTTCTTC
CDR3aa: CASSRGEARYNEQFF

v_gene: TRBV10-3
abundance: .
len: 13
d_gene: .
j_gene: TRBJ1-1
CDR3nt: TGTGCCATCAGTCAGGCCACGAGGACTGAAGCTTTCTTT
CDR3aa: CAISQATRTEAFF

v_gene: TRBV5-6
abundance: .
len: 14
d_gene: .
j_gene: TRBJ2-7
CDR3nt: TGTGCCAGCAGCCCAGACGGGAGCTCCTACGAGCAGTACTTC
CDR3aa: CASSPDGSSYEQYF

v_gene: TRBV2
abundance: .
len: 13
d_gene: .
j_gene: TRBJ2-7
CDR3nt: TGTGCAGGGGCGGCAGGGGCCTCCTACGAGCAGTACTTC
CDR3aa: CAGAAGASYEQYF

v_gene: TRBV11-2
abundance: once
len: 16
d_gene: .
j_gene: TRBJ1-3
CDR3nt: TGTGCCAGCAGCTTCACAGGCAGCCGCTCTGGAAACACCATATATTTT
CDR3aa: CASSFTGSRSGNTIYF

v_gene: TRBV28
abundance: .
len: 16
d_gene: .
j_gene: TRBJ2-1
CDR3nt: TGTGCCAGCAGTTTTCCTTTAGGGAGCTCCTACAATGAGCAGTTCTTC
CDR3aa: CASSFPLGSSYNEQFF

v_gene: TRBV15
abundance: .
len: 14
d_gene: TRBD1
j_gene: TRBJ1-1
CDR3nt: TGTGCCACCAGCCGGGACAGGCTGAACACTGAAGCTTTCTTT
CDR3aa: CATSRDRLNTEAFF